These T cell receptor beta chains were read from a single sample in a study of shared clonotypes between healthy human individuals. Method: immunoSEQ multiplex PCR; TCRdb's copy keeps in-frame clones and lacks some. Of about 490,000 clones listed, approximately 78% are singletons. The source material was PBMCs. The receptors shown here come from a woman in her 40s in good health. Some clones in this sample may be carry-over from other donors' samples. The CDR3 runs from the conserved cysteine through the conserved F or W. Each record gives: clone size, V gene, D gene, J gene, CDR3 protein, CDR3 DNA. The D gene is left open where the match is weak. Rows give clone size only sometimes, using once, few, many, or a class for an expanded clone.

few	TRBV9	TRBD1	TRBJ1-1	CASSRTGTMNTEAFF	TGTGCCAGCAGTCGGACAGGGACCATGAACACTGAAGCTTTCTTT
NA	TRBV5-1	NA	TRBJ2-5	CASSFRGQETQYF	TGCGCCAGCAGCTTCCGAGGGCAAGAGACCCAGTACTTC
NA	TRBV4-3	TRBD1	TRBJ2-2	CASSHDRAGELFF	TGCGCCAGCAGCCACGACAGGGCCGGGGAGCTGTTTTTT
NA	TRBV7-6	NA	TRBJ1-3	CASSWGPLRGAGNTIYF	TGTGCCAGCAGCTGGGGACCCCTGAGGGGCGCTGGAAACACCATATATTTT
few	TRBV7-2	NA	TRBJ2-6	CASSPGGATGANVLTF	TGTGCCAGCAGCCCAGGGGGGGCTACTGGGGCCAACGTCCTGACTTTC
NA	TRBV15	TRBD2	TRBJ2-7	CATSSGLAGGEQYF	TGTGCCACCAGCAGCGGACTAGCGGGAGGCGAGCAGTACTTC
NA	TRBV5-1	TRBD1	TRBJ1-4	CASSDRGQSGEKLFF	TGCGCCAGCAGCGACCGGGGACAGTCGGGGGAAAAACTGTTTTTT
NA	TRBV28	NA	TRBJ1-5	CASSTRTRGNQPQHF	TGTGCCAGCAGTACCAGGACGCGGGGCAATCAGCCCCAGCATTTT
NA	TRBV28	TRBD1	TRBJ2-5	CASSWAGQGARETQYF	TGTGCCAGCAGTTGGGCAGGACAGGGGGCAAGAGAGACCCAGTACTTC
NA	TRBV11-2	NA	TRBJ1-2	CASSLASWTPYGYTF	TGTGCCAGCAGCTTAGCATCTTGGACACCGTATGGCTACACCTTC
NA	TRBV6-1	NA	TRBJ2-6	CASSEWGALSSGANVLTF	TGTGCCAGCAGTGAATGGGGCGCATTAAGCTCTGGGGCCAACGTCCTGACTTTC
NA	TRBV7-6	NA	TRBJ1-4	CASSLGGSPGSEKLFF	TGTGCCAGCAGCTTAGGTGGGAGTCCGGGTAGTGAAAAACTGTTTTTT
NA	TRBV7-9	NA	TRBJ2-1	CASSLLVAEQFF	TGTGCCAGCAGCCTGCTGGTCGCTGAGCAGTTCTTC
few	TRBV9	NA	TRBJ2-1	CASSVASYNEQFF	TGTGCCAGCAGCGTAGCGTCATACAATGAGCAGTTCTTC
NA	TRBV6-5	NA	TRBJ1-1	CASSYSGIRGYAFF	TGTGCCAGCAGTTACTCGGGGATAAGGGGTTACGCTTTCTTT
NA	TRBV6-1	TRBD1	TRBJ2-7	CASRPPGRGSYEQYF	TGTGCCAGCAGACCCCCGGGCAGGGGGTCCTACGAGCAGTACTTC
few	TRBV18	TRBD1	TRBJ1-2	CASSRSPDRAEDGYTF	TGTGCCAGCTCACGATCCCCGGACAGGGCAGAAGATGGCTACACCTTC
NA	TRBV11-3	TRBD1	TRBJ1-2	CASSRDRRAAYPNYGYTF	TGTGCCAGCAGTCGGGACAGGCGAGCGGCATACCCTAACTATGGCTACACCTTC
NA	TRBV7-3	NA	TRBJ2-7	CASSPGTTREQYF	TGTGCCAGCAGTCCTGGGACGACTAGAGAGCAGTACTTC
NA	TRBV9	NA	TRBJ1-2	CASSVEGLGYGYTF	TGTGCCAGCAGCGTAGAGGGATTGGGCTATGGCTACACCTTC
NA	TRBV4-2	TRBD2	TRBJ2-1	CASSQDFRLALSSYNEQFF	TGTGCCAGCAGCCAAGATTTCCGACTAGCGCTGAGCTCCTACAATGAGCAGTTCTTC
few	TRBV29-1	NA	TRBJ1-2	CSVEEQAGYGYTF	TGCAGCGTTGAAGAACAGGCAGGCTATGGCTACACCTTC
NA	TRBV6-1	NA	TRBJ2-5	CASGAGEVLEQYF	TGTGCCAGCGGGGCAGGGGAAGTTTTGGAGCAGTACTTC
NA	TRBV6-5	TRBD2	TRBJ2-1	CASTLTSGNFGEQFF	TGTGCCAGCACCTTAACTAGCGGAAACTTCGGTGAGCAGTTCTTC
NA	TRBV30	TRBD2	TRBJ2-6	CAGGEVGAGANVLTF	TGTGCCGGGGGGGAGGTGGGGGCTGGGGCCAACGTCCTGACTTTC
once	TRBV5-8	NA	TRBJ2-2	CASSLGWTPGELFF	TGTGCCAGCAGCTTGGGGTGGACTCCCGGGGAGCTGTTTTTT
NA	TRBV28	NA	TRBJ1-2	CASSMRGGTYGYTF	TGTGCCAGCAGCATGAGGGGGGGTACCTATGGCTACACCTTC
NA	TRBV28	NA	TRBJ2-1	CASSSNEQFF	TGTGCCAGCAGTTCGAATGAGCAGTTCTTC
once	TRBV5-1	NA	TRBJ1-2	CASSLQGAEYGYTF	TGCGCCAGCAGCTTGCAAGGGGCGGAATATGGCTACACCTTC
NA	TRBV25-1	NA	TRBJ1-1	CASSEGDRKTEAFF	TGTGCCAGCAGTGAAGGGGATCGGAAGACTGAAGCTTTCTTT
NA	TRBV11-3	NA	TRBJ2-3	CASSPRGKGTDTQYF	TGTGCCAGCAGCCCACGGGGGAAGGGGACAGATACGCAGTATTTT
NA	TRBV28	TRBD2	TRBJ2-3	CASILGGTSTDTQYF	TGTGCCAGCATCTTGGGGGGGACTAGCACAGATACGCAGTATTTT
NA	TRBV28	NA	TRBJ1-2	CASRGRVAGYTF	TGTGCCAGCAGGGGCAGGGTTGCTGGCTACACCTTC
NA	TRBV7-3	NA	TRBJ2-1	CASGSRGESEFF	TGTGCCAGCGGCTCTCGAGGGGAAAGTGAGTTCTTC
NA	TRBV7-2	TRBD2	TRBJ2-3	CASSSRLAGGPDTQYF	TGTGCCAGCAGCTCGCGACTAGCGGGAGGCCCAGATACGCAGTATTTT
NA	TRBV28	NA	TRBJ2-2	CASSETGTVSTGELFF	TGTGCCAGCAGTGAAACAGGGACGGTCTCCACCGGGGAGCTGTTTTTT
NA	TRBV28	NA	TRBJ2-5	CASFWGELQETQYF	TGTGCCAGCTTTTGGGGGGAACTCCAAGAGACCCAGTACTTC
NA	TRBV6-1	NA	TRBJ2-5	CASRPEGRETQYF	TGTGCCAGCAGACCGGAGGGCCGGGAGACCCAGTACTTC
NA	TRBV11-2	NA	TRBJ1-2	CASSLGSGNPYGYTF	TGTGCCAGCAGCTTAGGGTCGGGGAATCCCTATGGCTACACCTTC
NA	TRBV19	NA	TRBJ2-5	CASSMAGIQETQYF	TGTGCCAGTAGTATGGCTGGAATACAAGAGACCCAGTACTTC
NA	TRBV30	NA	TRBJ2-7	CAWRPDSYEQYF	TGTGCCTGGAGGCCTGACAGCTACGAGCAGTACTTC
NA	TRBV30	TRBD1	TRBJ2-3	CAWSGTGGTQYF	TGTGCCTGGAGTGGGACAGGGGGTACGCAGTATTTT
NA	TRBV30	TRBD1	TRBJ1-1	CAWSSAGGNTEAFF	TGTGCCTGGAGTTCGGCAGGGGGAAACACTGAAGCTTTCTTT
few	TRBV5-1	TRBD1	TRBJ2-5	CASSLTGTGEKTQYF	TGCGCCAGCAGCCTTACCGGGACAGGGGAAAAGACCCAGTACTTC
NA	TRBV28	NA	TRBJ1-2	CASSLEAGWDGYTF	TGTGCCAGCAGTTTAGAGGCGGGGTGGGATGGCTACACCTTC